This T cell receptor beta chain was sequenced during a study of blood T cell repertoires in COVID-19. The overall study: The samples span acute and convalescent COVID-19 from the United States, Italy and Spain. T cells, B-cell-depleted T cells, or PBMCs provided the cDNA or gDNA that served as material.

Per the original data handling: Reference gene primer amplification gave estimated nucleated cell counts. Assay: immunoSEQ multiplex PCR; the TCRdb copy retains only in-frame clones and omits some. Clone size and V and J calls were adopted from that table, with D and trimming inferred from the DNA. The sample shows some 260,000 clones, approximately 82% of them seen only once. The germline V gene encodes CDR1 GTSNPN and CDR2 SVGIG (reference sequence). CDR3 length equals 13 residues. Trimming shortened V by 2 bases and J by 0 bases, and 7 bases separated the two germline ends. The clonotype originates from a young woman with acute or convalescent COVID-19. The rearrangement joins TRBV30 to TRBJ2-5; D call uncertain. The sequencing input was peripheral blood. In DNA form, the CDR3 reads TGTGCCTGGAGTCAACTCGACCAAGAGACCCAGTACTTC. Protein: CAWSQLDQETQYF.